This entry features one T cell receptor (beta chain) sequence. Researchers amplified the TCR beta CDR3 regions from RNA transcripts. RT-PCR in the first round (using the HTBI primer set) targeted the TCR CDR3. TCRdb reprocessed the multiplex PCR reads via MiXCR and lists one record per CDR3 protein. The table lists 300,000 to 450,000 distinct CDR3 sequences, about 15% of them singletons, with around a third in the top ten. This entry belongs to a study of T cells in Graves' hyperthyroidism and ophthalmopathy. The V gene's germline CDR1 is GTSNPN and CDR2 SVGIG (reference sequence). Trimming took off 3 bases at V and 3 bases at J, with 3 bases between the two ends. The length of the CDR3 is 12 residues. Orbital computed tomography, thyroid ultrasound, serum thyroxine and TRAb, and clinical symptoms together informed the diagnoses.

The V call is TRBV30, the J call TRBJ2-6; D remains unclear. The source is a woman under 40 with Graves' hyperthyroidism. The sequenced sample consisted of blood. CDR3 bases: TGTGCCTGGAGCCTTGGGGCCAACGTCCTGACTTTC. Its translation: CAWSLGANVLTF. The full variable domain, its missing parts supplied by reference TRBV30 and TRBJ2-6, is SQTIHQWPATLVQPVGSPLSLECTVEGTSNPNLYWYRQAAGRGLQLLFYSVGIGQISSEVPQNLSASRPQDRQFILSSKKLLLSDSGFYLCAWSLGANVLTFGAGSRLTVL.